The 24 T cell receptor beta chains given below trace back to one sample, sequenced in a study of blood T cells in healthy people across ages. It was with a sample-barcoded 5' primer and a J-beta primer mix that a second PCR of about 6 to 11 cycles was run. MiXCR was run by TCRdb on the 5' RACE reads, yielding one entry per CDR3 protein. The sample includes 980,000 or so distinct CDR3 sequences, roughly 43% of them seen just once. The specimen sequenced was blood. These receptor sequences come from a man under 40 in good health.

This clonotype was counted a few times. The DNA of the CDR3 is TGCAGTGCTAGCGGGGGGGCGGTAGATACGCAGTATTTT. Translated: CSASGGAVDTQYF. The rearrangement joins TRBV20-1 to TRBJ2-3; 8 nucleotides agree with TRBD2. Germline V CDR1 and CDR2: DFQATT, SNEGSKA (reference sequence). The CDR3 is 13 residues long. Unmatched junction bases numbered 4, after V lost 3 bases and J lost 5 bases.

CDR3: CAWSVTRGYEQYF. CDR3 DNA sequence: TGTGCCTGGAGTGTAACCAGGGGCTACGAGCAGTACTTC. J is TRBJ2-4 and V is TRBV30; possible D gene TRBD1, 6 bases. Gene TRBJ2-7 matches the end of the DNA better, so the J call may be wrong. Per the germline V gene, CDR1 is GTSNPN and CDR2 is SVGIG (reference sequence). The CDR3 extends over 13 amino acids.

The gene calls are TRBV10-3 and TRBJ2-7; 8 nucleotides match TRBD1. Germline trimming cut 10 bases from V and 4 bases from J; bases unmatched to any gene: 6. CDR3 length: 12 residues. Germline V CDR1 and CDR2: ENHRY, SYGVKD. The CDR3 region is CASTGGPYEQYF. CDR3 DNA sequence: TGTGCCAGCACAGGGGGGCCATACGAGCAGTACTTC.

The rearrangement joins TRBV14 to TRBJ1-3, with D possibly TRBD1 on 6 matching bases. This CDR3 has 14 residues. Germline values: CDR1 SGHDN, CDR2 FVKESK. Between the trimmed V and J ends, which lost 4 bases and 0 bases, there was a span of 7 bases. The CDR3 nucleotides are TGTGCCAGCAGCCCGGGACACTCTGGAAACACCATATATTTT. Its translation is CASSPGHSGNTIYF. The variable domain in full, completed from reference TRBV14 and TRBJ1-3, reads EAGVTQFPSHSVIEKGQTVTLRCDPISGHDNLYWYRRVMGKEIKFLLHFVKESKQDESGMPNNRFLAERTGGTYSTLKVQPAELEDSGVYFCASSPGHSGNTIYFGEGSWLTVV.

The V gene is TRBV15, the J gene TRBJ1-5; TRBD1 aligns across 7 bases. Trimming cost V 0 bases and J 7 bases; bases outside gene matches: 6. Germline V gives CDR1 LNHNV, CDR2 YYDKDF (reference sequence). The CDR3 loop spans 15 amino acids. CDR3 sequence (DNA): TGTGCCACCAGCAGAGACCCAGGGGGAGGACAGCCCCAGCATTTT. Its translation is CATSRDPGGGQPQHF.

This clonotype was observed a few times. CDR3 region: CASSKGPGNTEAFF. CDR3 DNA: TGTGCCAGCAGTAAGGGCCCAGGAAACACTGAAGCTTTCTTT. The rearrangement joins TRBV6-5 to TRBJ1-1; D is unclear. Trimming shortened V by 5 bases and J by 2 bases, and 12 bases separated the two germline ends. Germline V gene lookup returns CDR1 MNHEY and CDR2 SVGAGI. This CDR3 contains 14 residues.

With respect to this clonotype: At one end, the junction sequence differs from germline, possibly due to a read error. V usage is TRBV4-1 and J usage is TRBJ2-3; 8 bases map to TRBD1. The CDR3 contains 15 residues. Germline V lookup: CDR1 MGHRA, CDR2 YSYEKL. CDR3 in DNA: TGCGCCAGCGGCCAAGTCCAGACAGGGGCAGATACGCAGTATTTT. Translating gives CASGQVQTGADTQYF.

This rearrangement joins TRBV7-8 to TRBJ2-1; maybe TRBD2 (6 bases). The germline V gene encodes CDR1 SGHVS and CDR2 FQNEAQ. V was pared by 2 bases and J by 16 bases, with 24 bases between. CDR3 length: 15 residues. In DNA, the CDR3 is TGTGCCAGCAGCTTAATGATGGGGGGAGGTCCCGCTTGTTTCTTC. Translated, it gives CASSLMMGGGPACFF.

This clonotype has ten or more counts. The chain uses TRBV9 and TRBJ2-3, with TRBD2 identical over 13 bases. The CDR3 is 16 residues long. V lost 4 bases, J lost 2 bases, and 4 bases stayed unmatched. Per the germline V gene, CDR1 is SGDLS and CDR2 is YYNGEE. CDR3 coding DNA: TGTGCCAGCAGCCCTGGACTAGCGGGGGACACAGATACGCAGTATTTT. Residues: CASSPGLAGDTDTQYF.

This rearrangement joins TRBV6-1 to TRBJ2-3, with 7 bases fitting TRBD1. The CDR3 loop spans 21 amino acids. Germline V gives CDR1 MNHNS, CDR2 SASEGT. V lost 5 bases and J lost 0; bases outside the gene matches: 23. The DNA for the CDR3 is TGTGCCAGCAGTCCCATACCGGGACAGCTAGGTGCGCGGAAAAGCACAGATACGCAGTATTTT. This gives the protein CASSPIPGQLGARKSTDTQYF.

The chain employs TRBV2 and TRBJ2-4; 9 bases match TRBD1. The DNA end is more similar to TRBJ2-7, so the J call may be wrong. The CDR3 has 15 amino acids. Germline V CDR1 and CDR2: SNHLY, FYNNEI. CDR3 bases: TGTGCCAGCAGCCCCTATACAGGGGGCGGCTACGAGCAGTACTTC. This encodes CASSPYTGGGYEQYF.

The chain has TRBV4-1 and TRBJ2-7, with D maybe TRBD1 (5 bases). The J call may be faulty, since TRBJ2-5 better matches the DNA end. The CDR3 runs 12 residues. Germline CDR1 MGHRA, CDR2 YSYEKL. CDR3 DNA sequence: TGCGCCAGCAGCCAAGGGGGCGCGACCCAGTACTTC. Translation gives CASSQGGATQYF.

The chain links TRBV5-6 to TRBJ2-1; D is undetermined. The CDR3 consists of 16 residues. Deletions cut 0 bases from V and 10 bases from J, with 20 bases between. Germline CDR1 is SGHDT and CDR2 is YYEEEE. CDR3 in amino acids: CASSLVKVKRRDEQFF. As DNA, the CDR3 is TGTGCCAGCAGCTTGGTCAAAGTTAAACGCCGAGACGAGCAGTTCTTC.

The J gene is TRBJ2-1, the V gene TRBV10-3, with D possibly TRBD1 on 6 matching bases. Trimming left V 7 bases short and J 7 bases short, with 8 bases between. Per the germline V gene, CDR1 is ENHRY and CDR2 is SYGVKD. CDR3 length: 11 amino acids. CDR3 coding DNA: TGTGCCATCAATACAGGGAATGAGCAGTTCTTC. Translating gives CAINTGNEQFF.

This chain connects TRBV15 to TRBJ1-2; 7 bases agree with TRBD1. In germline, CDR1 is LNHNV, CDR2 YYDKDF (reference sequence). Unmatched junction bases numbered 8, after V lost 0 bases and J lost 4 bases. This CDR3 spans 16 amino acids. The CDR3 is CATSRDRKGAGYGYTF. The CDR3 DNA is TGTGCCACCAGCAGAGATAGGAAGGGGGCCGGCTATGGCTACACCTTC.

V gene TRBV20-1 combines with J gene TRBJ1-1; D is unresolved. V was shortened by 0 bases and J by 4 bases, with 12 bases between the two germline ends. CDR1 DFQATT and CDR2 SNEGSKA come from the germline V gene (reference sequence). The CDR3 covers 14 residues. For the CDR3, the DNA is TGCAGTGCTAGAGATCGCCGCGTGCGCACTGAAGCTTTCTTT. Its protein is CSARDRRVRTEAFF.

The chain is built from TRBV7-2 and TRBJ2-5, with D unresolved. The CDR3 loop spans 12 amino acids. With 5 bases removed from V and 2 bases from J, the gap between germline ends came to 6 bases. The germline V gene encodes CDR1 SGHTA and CDR2 FQGNSA. This CDR3 is CASSQFQETQYF. CDR3 DNA: TGTGCCAGCAGCCAATTTCAAGAGACCCAGTACTTC.

This clonotype was found a few times. V usage is TRBV9 and J usage is TRBJ2-5, with a tentative D call TRBD1 (6 bases). V was trimmed by 2 bases and J by 0 bases, leaving 8 bases between them. The CDR3 length is 14 residues. CDR1 is SGDLS and CDR2 is YYNGEE in the germline V gene. The CDR3: CASSVDRYQETQYF. For the CDR3, the DNA is TGTGCCAGCAGCGTGGACAGATACCAAGAGACCCAGTACTTC.

The V and J genes are TRBV20-1 and TRBJ2-5; no reliable D call. This CDR3 region has 12 residues. The germline V gene has CDR1 DFQATT and CDR2 SNEGSKA (reference sequence). The CDR3 is CSRFGLAETQYF. For the CDR3, the DNA is TGCAGCCGCTTTGGTCTCGCAGAGACCCAGTACTTC.

This clonotype was counted a few times. The chain employs TRBV7-8 and TRBJ1-2; TRBD1 aligns across 12 bases. Germline CDR1 SGHVS, CDR2 FQNEAQ. This CDR3 region has 12 residues. V was clipped by 5 bases and J by 12 bases; unmatched bases: 4. The CDR3 sequence is CASSPRDRGHTF. CDR3 DNA: TGTGCCAGCAGCCCCAGGGACAGGGGGCACACCTTC.

This clonotype was picked up a small number of times. V usage is TRBV12-3 or TRBV12-4 and J usage is TRBJ2-7; tentative D call: TRBD2 (5 bases). V lost 6 bases, J lost 0 bases, and 12 bases lay in between. The CDR3 extends over 14 amino acids. Here the CDR3 reads CASRQLGSSYEQYF. The CDR3 DNA reads TGTGCCAGCAGACAGTTGGGGAGCTCCTACGAGCAGTACTTC.

The chain recombines TRBV20-1 with TRBJ1-2; TRBD1 might be the D (6 bases). Per the germline V gene, CDR1 is DFQATT and CDR2 is SNEGSKA (reference sequence). The V end lost 4 bases, the J end lost 1 base, and 10 bases lay between the germline ends. This CDR3 comprises 13 residues. Here the CDR3 reads CSATSDSNYGYTF. Written as DNA, the CDR3 is TGCAGTGCTACTTCGGACAGTAACTATGGCTACACCTTC.

The chain carries TRBV9 and TRBJ2-1; TRBD2 aligns across 11 bases. This CDR3 region has 19 residues. V lost 0 bases and J lost 3; bases outside the gene matches: 11. CDR1 and CDR2 (germline): SGDLS, YYNGEE. The CDR3 reads CASSVVGGPSGGIYNEQFF. The CDR3 DNA sequence: TGTGCCAGCAGCGTAGTCGGGGGCCCTAGCGGGGGGATCTACAATGAGCAGTTCTTC.

Turning to this clonotype: A read error may explain this, as a much larger clone is one base away. V usage is TRBV18 and J usage is TRBJ2-5, with 9 bases that match TRBD2. This CDR3 has 18 residues. V gave up 2 bases and J gave up 11 bases; unmatched junction bases: 21. CDR1 is KGHSH and CDR2 is LQKENI in the germline V gene. DNA of the CDR3: TGTGCCAGCTCACCAGGACATGTATCGCTAGCGGGATACAATGAGCAGTACTTC. It encodes CASSPGHVSLAGYNEQYF.